The 24 T cell receptor beta chains presented below share a single source sample, sequenced in a study of graft-versus-host responses after intestinal transplantation. The antigens of these receptors remain unknown. TCRdb's copy holds only in-frame clones and misses some; the assay was immunoSEQ multiplex PCR. The sample holds about 85,000 clones; 83% are singletons and the top ten take about 15%. The input for sequencing was unstimulated CD8+ T cells sorted from spleen or lymph node cells, taken before intestinal transplant. The source is a human donor who received an intestinal transplant.

The chain combines TRBV27 with TRBJ2-7, with a weak D call TRBD1 (6 bases). CDR1 is MNHEY, CDR2 SMNVEV, per germline (reference sequence). The CDR3 has 14 amino acids. The V gene lost 3 bases and the J gene lost 2 bases, with 11 bases spanning the gap. CDR3 sequence reads: CASSFGGPAYEQYF. The CDR3 region has the DNA TGTGCCAGCAGTTTTGGGGGCCCAGCCTACGAGCAGTACTTC.

The V gene is TRBV13, the J gene TRBJ1-3; D not resolved. The germline CDR1 and CDR2 sequences are PRHDT and FYEKMQ (reference sequence). This CDR3 region has 17 residues. The ends were cut back, 5 bases at V and 0 bases at J, with 17 bases in the middle. The CDR3: CASSREEDRSSGNTIYF. The DNA of the CDR3 is TGTGCCAGCAGCCGAGAGGAGGACCGCAGCTCTGGAAACACCATATATTTT.

This chain connects TRBV5-1 to TRBJ2-7; 10 nucleotides align to TRBD1. J was trimmed by 6 bases and V by 0 bases; bases with no gene match: 6. The V gene's germline CDR1 is SGHRS and CDR2 YFSETQ. CDR3 length: 15 amino acids. This chain's CDR3 is CASSLVGTGVSEQYF. The CDR3 DNA reads TGCGCCAGCAGCTTGGTAGGGACAGGGGTGTCCGAGCAGTACTTC. Looking up the rest from reference TRBV5-1 and TRBJ2-7 gives the full variable domain: KAGVTQTPRYLIKTRGQQVTLSCSPISGHRSVSWYQQTPGQGLQFLFEYFSETQRNKGNFPGRFSGRQFSNSRSEMNVSTLELGDSALYLCASSLVGTGVSEQYFGPGTRLTVT.

The chain combines TRBV15 with TRBJ1-5, with unresolved D. Trimming pared 5 bases from V and 7 bases from J, leaving 9 bases between. Germline V gene sequence: CDR1 LNHNV, CDR2 YYDKDF (reference sequence). The CDR3 has 12 residues. CDR3 sequence (DNA): TGTGCCACCAGCCTAGGCAGGCAGCCCCAGCATTTT. Translating it yields CATSLGRQPQHF. The whole variable domain, filled in from reference TRBV15 and TRBJ1-5, reads DAMVIQNPRYQVTQFGKPVTLSCSQTLNHNVMYWYQQKSSQAPKLLFHYYDKDFNNEADTPDNFQSRRPNTSFCFLDIRSPGLGDTAMYLCATSLGRQPQHFGDGTRLSIL.

The rearrangement joins TRBV4-1 to TRBJ1-5; the D gene is possibly TRBD1 (6 bases). Germline values: CDR1 MGHRA, CDR2 YSYEKL. Between the trimmed V and J ends, which lost 1 base and 5 bases, there was a span of 12 bases. This CDR3 is 15 amino acids long. In DNA form, the CDR3 reads TGCGCCAGCAGCCAAGGACAGGTGATTCATCAGCCCCAGCATTTT. As protein: CASSQGQVIHQPQHF.

The J gene is TRBJ1-1, the V gene TRBV6-5, with 7 nucleotides matching TRBD1. The CDR3 is made up of 14 amino acids. Germline V CDR1 and CDR2: MNHEY, SVGAGI. V was pared by 8 bases and J by 0 bases, with 6 bases of the junction left unmatched. The CDR3 bases are TGTGCCAGCGGGGTAGGACAGGTGAACACTGAAGCTTTCTTT. It specifies CASGVGQVNTEAFF.

This rearrangement joins TRBV11-3 to TRBJ2-1, with a weak D call TRBD1 (6 bases). The CDR3 length is 18 residues. CDR1 SGHNT and CDR2 YENEEA come from the germline V gene. V lost 0 bases, J lost 0 bases, and 15 bases lay in between. As DNA, the CDR3 is TGTGCCAGCAGCTTAGAGCCCGGCGACAGGTACTCCTACAATGAGCAGTTCTTC. Its translation: CASSLEPGDRYSYNEQFF. The whole variable domain, filled in from reference TRBV11-3 and TRBJ2-1, reads EAGVVQSPRYKIIEKKQPVAFWCNPISGHNTLYWYLQNLGQGPELLIRYENEEAVDDSQLPKDRFSAERLKGVDSTLKIQPAELGDSAVYLCASSLEPGDRYSYNEQFFGPGTRLTVL.

In DNA form, the CDR3 reads TGTGCCAGCAGCCTGGGACAGGGGATTACAGATACGCAGTATTTT. Translating it yields CASSLGQGITDTQYF. The chain links TRBV5-6 to TRBJ2-3, with TRBD1 identical over 10 bases. Germline CDR1 is SGHDT and CDR2 is YYEEEE. The junction had 5 bases not matched to a gene; V was cut back by 4 bases and J by 3 bases. The CDR3 sequence is 15 residues long.

This chain joins TRBV6-1 and TRBJ1-1; D gene ambiguous. The CDR3 runs 12 residues. Germline values: CDR1 MNHNS, CDR2 SASEGT. V lost 1 base and J 3 bases, leaving 3 bases between the germline ends. Here the CDR3 DNA reads TGTGCCAGCAGTGAAGGGTACACTGAAGCTTTCTTT. Translating gives CASSEGYTEAFF.

The chain employs TRBV27 and TRBJ2-5; D gene ambiguous. Trimming took 4 bases from V and 1 from J, leaving 10 bases between them. Germline V gene data show CDR1 as MNHEY and CDR2 as SMNVEV (reference sequence). The CDR3 contains 14 residues. The CDR3 sequence is CASSSSWVQETQYF. The CDR3 region has the DNA TGTGCCAGCAGTTCGAGCTGGGTCCAAGAGACCCAGTACTTC.

V and J are TRBV11-3 and TRBJ1-2, with 7 bases fitting TRBD1. The CDR3 is made up of 12 amino acids. Germline CDR1 SGHNT, CDR2 YENEEA. Written as DNA, the CDR3 is TGTGCGACTAGACAGGGAGCCTATGGCTACACCTTC. Protein product: CATRQGAYGYTF.

This clone is a singleton in its sample. The rearrangement joins TRBV7-9 to TRBJ1-3, with 7 bases matching TRBD1. Germline-derived CDR1 and CDR2 are SEHNR and FQNEAQ (reference sequence). This CDR3 contains 14 residues. J gave up 3 bases and V 5 bases, and 4 bases lay outside the gene matches. This CDR3 reads CASSLGGVGNTIYF. CDR3 sequence (DNA): TGTGCCAGCAGCCTAGGGGGCGTTGGAAACACCATATATTTT. The variable domain in full, completed from reference TRBV7-9 and TRBJ1-3, reads DTGVSQNPRHKITKRGQNVTFRCDPISEHNRLYWYRQTLGQGPEFLTYFQNEAQLEKSRLLSDRFSAERPKGSFSTLEIQRTEQGDSAMYLCASSLGGVGNTIYFGEGSWLTVV.

The chain is built from TRBV27 and TRBJ2-1; 10 nucleotides agree with TRBD2. The CDR3 has 14 residues. Germline assignment: CDR1 MNHEY and CDR2 SMNVEV (reference sequence). V trimming: 6 bases; J trimming: 4 bases; junction bases outside the gene matches: 3. The CDR3 nucleotides are TGTGCCAGCAGCACTAGCGGGAATTACAATGAGCAGTTCTTC. The encoded protein is CASSTSGNYNEQFF.

A few counts support this clone. The chain combines TRBV7-3 with TRBJ2-1, with 13 bases fitting TRBD2. CDR1 and CDR2 (germline): SGHTA, FQGTGA. The CDR3 runs to 15 residues. V lost 5 bases, J lost 7 bases, and 5 bases stayed unmatched. CDR3 region: CASSQGLAGSNEQFF. DNA of the CDR3: TGTGCCAGCAGCCAGGGACTAGCGGGGTCAAATGAGCAGTTCTTC.

The gene calls are TRBV13 and TRBJ2-1; 10 nucleotides align to TRBD2. V lost 6 bases to trimming and J lost 8 bases; unmatched junction nucleotides: 7. The CDR3 has 14 amino acids. Germline V lookup: CDR1 PRHDT, CDR2 FYEKMQ (reference sequence). CDR3 protein: CASRCSGGADEQFF. CDR3 DNA sequence: TGTGCCAGCAGGTGCAGCGGGGGGGCCGATGAGCAGTTCTTC.

The V call is TRBV6-1, the J call TRBJ1-6; D perhaps matches TRBD1 (6 bases). The V end lost 5 bases, the J end lost 9 bases, and 14 bases lay between the germline ends. The CDR3 consists of 14 residues. The V gene's germline CDR1 is MNHNS and CDR2 SASEGT. CDR3: CASSRTAVISPLHF. The CDR3 region has the DNA TGTGCCAGCAGTCGGACAGCAGTTATTTCACCCCTCCACTTT.

This clone was seen more than once but under ten times. The chain has TRBV4-1 and TRBJ2-2; a possible D gene is TRBD2 (6 bases). This CDR3 region has 19 residues. Trimming took off 1 base at V and 5 bases at J, with 23 bases between the two ends. From germline, CDR1 is MGHRA and CDR2 YSYEKL. CDR3 coding DNA: TGCGCCAGCAGCCAAGGGTCGGTCGGCCGGGAGACGCGTACCGGGGAGCTGTTTTTT. Its protein product is CASSQGSVGRETRTGELFF.

The sample holds one count of this clone. The gene calls are TRBV6-5 and TRBJ1-2; weak D call: TRBD1 (6 bases). This CDR3 spans 16 amino acids. Deletions cut 4 bases from V and 4 bases from J, with 19 bases between. Germline V lookup: CDR1 MNHEY, CDR2 SVGAGI. CDR3 nucleotide sequence: TGTGCCAGCAGTTGGGCCGCGGTGGACAGCATCTATGGCTACACCTTC. It codes for CASSWAAVDSIYGYTF.

This chain uses TRBV7-9 with TRBJ2-1; the match to TRBD2 covers 9 bases. V lost 3 bases to trimming and J lost 5 bases; unmatched junction nucleotides: 11. Germline values: CDR1 SEHNR, CDR2 FQNEAQ (reference sequence). This CDR3 is 17 amino acids long. For the CDR3, the DNA is TGTGCCAGCAGCTTCCACCCGACTAGCGGAACAAACAATGAGCAGTTCTTC. Translation gives CASSFHPTSGTNNEQFF.

The chain employs TRBV6-1 and TRBJ2-2; 7 bases match TRBD1. Per germline, CDR1 MNHNS and CDR2 SASEGT. With 6 bases clipped from V and 3 bases from J, the junction kept 7 bases outside the gene matches. CDR3 length equals 15 residues. In nucleotides, the CDR3 is TGTGCCAGCAGCCCCCGGGACAGCGACACCGGGGAGCTGTTTTTT. Amino acids: CASSPRDSDTGELFF.

This chain uses TRBV5-1 with TRBJ2-7; D unresolved. Germline assignment: CDR1 SGHRS and CDR2 YFSETQ. Trimming shortened V by 4 bases and J by 2 bases, and 10 bases separated the two germline ends. The CDR3 length is 13 residues. The chain's CDR3 is CASSEGWAYEQYF. CDR3 nucleotide sequence: TGCGCCAGCAGCGAAGGGTGGGCCTACGAGCAGTACTTC.

The chain employs TRBV7-8 and TRBJ2-1, with 9 positions matching TRBD2. The germline CDR1 and CDR2 sequences are SGHVS and FQNEAQ. The trim removed 3 bases at V and 6 bases at J, leaving 6 bases unmatched. The length of the CDR3 is 15 residues. The CDR3 loop is CASSLIGLASNEQFF. In DNA, the CDR3 is TGTGCCAGCAGCTTGATCGGACTAGCGTCCAATGAGCAGTTCTTC.

The chain joins TRBV6-5 to TRBJ1-5, with a weak D call TRBD1 (6 bases). The germline V gene encodes CDR1 MNHEY and CDR2 SVGAGI. The CDR3 runs 15 residues. V was cut by 0 bases and J by 6 bases, with 12 bases left in between. The CDR3 DNA is TGTGCCAGCAGTTACTCCCAGGGAGGGGGTCAGCCCCAGCATTTT. Its protein is CASSYSQGGGQPQHF.

The gene calls are TRBV28 and TRBJ2-5; weak D call: TRBD2 (5 bases). The J call is in doubt because the DNA end fits TRBJ2-7 better. Germline CDR1 and CDR2: MDHEN and SYDVKM. There are 13 residues in the CDR3. The CDR3 DNA reads TGTGCCAGCAGCCCTGGACTCCTCTACGAGCAGTACTTC. It translates to CASSPGLLYEQYF.